This T cell receptor (beta chain) was recorded in a study of control samples from healthy donors and cancer patients. Sequencing used immunoSEQ multiplex PCR; TCRdb keeps in-frame clones, though not all of them. The sample consists of 100,000 to 150,000 clones, roughly 90% of them appearing once. V trimming: 5 bases; J trimming: 1 base; junction bases outside the gene matches: 1. This CDR3 is 15 amino acids long. Looked up from germline, CDR1 is SGHTA and CDR2 is FQGNSA. The sequenced sample was blood. The V gene is TRBV7-2, the J gene TRBJ2-3, with 12 bases identical to TRBD2. The TCR originated in a woman aged 50 to 60 in good health. CDR3 region: CASSRTSGGTDTQYF. CDR3 bases: TGTGCCAGCAGCCGGACTAGCGGGGGCACAGATACGCAGTATTTT.